A single sample is the source of the 12 T cell receptor beta chains below, sequenced in a study of T cell responses to AZD1222 COVID-19 vaccine. Some clones are missing from TCRdb's copy, which holds only in-frame ones; the method was immunoSEQ multiplex PCR. The repertoire holds about 160,000 clones, with roughly 94% as singletons. Sequencing was performed on peripheral blood, taken on day 0 of MenACWY control vaccination. Every receptor here comes from an adult in good health.

The chain links TRBV5-1 to TRBJ2-7; TRBD2 might be the D (6 bases). The CDR3 spans 16 residues. With 4 bases removed from V and 2 bases from J, the gap between germline ends came to 19 bases. CDR1 and CDR2 (germline): SGHRS, YFSETQ. CDR3 amino acids: CASSPVVAGTAYEQYF. As DNA, the CDR3 is TGCGCCAGCAGCCCGGTCGTGGCGGGGACGGCCTACGAGCAGTACTTC.

This chain connects TRBV24-1 to TRBJ2-1, with 7 bases that match TRBD2. Per germline, CDR1 KGHDR and CDR2 SFDVKD. J was trimmed by 4 bases and V by 6 bases; bases with no gene match: 5. The CDR3 consists of 14 residues. CDR3 DNA: TGTGCCACCAGTATCGCGGGAGTTTACAATGAGCAGTTCTTC. Its protein is CATSIAGVYNEQFF.

V is TRBV21-1 and J is TRBJ2-1; the D call in the table, TRBD2, was not verified against the DNA. TRBV21-1 is tagged as a pseudogene. The CDR3 is made up of 16 amino acids. The DNA for the CDR3 is TGTGCCAGGGGGCGGGAGAGGCCCCGGACCTACAATGAGCAGTTCTTC. Translating gives CARGRERPRTYNEQFF.

The chain joins TRBV10-3 to TRBJ2-1; D is unclear. V dropped 8 bases and J dropped 0 bases, with 14 bases sitting between them. CDR3 size: 15 residues. Germline V CDR1 and CDR2: ENHRY, SYGVKD. CDR3 region: CAIATGSSSYNEQFF. The CDR3 DNA reads as TGTGCCATCGCGACGGGTTCGAGCTCCTACAATGAGCAGTTCTTC.

The gene calls are TRBV10-3 and TRBJ2-5, with D possibly TRBD2 on 5 matching bases. V lost 3 bases and J lost 4, with 9 bases in between. The CDR3 is made up of 13 amino acids. The germline V gene encodes CDR1 ENHRY and CDR2 SYGVKD. The CDR3 sequence is CAISDGVGETQYF. In DNA, the CDR3 is TGTGCCATCAGTGACGGGGTCGGAGAGACCCAGTACTTC.

The chain joins TRBV7-2 to TRBJ1-1; D is unclear. Germline CDR1 reads SGHTA; CDR2 reads FQGNSA. V was clipped by 6 bases and J by 3 bases, with 11 bases between them. The CDR3 totals 13 residues. In DNA form, the CDR3 reads TGTGCCAGCAGTTTAAACACCGACACTGAAGCTTTCTTT. Protein product: CASSLNTDTEAFF.

For the CDR3, the DNA is TGTGCCAGCAGCGCAGAGACCCAGTACTTC. It yields the protein CASSAETQYF. The chain couples TRBV7-2 to TRBJ2-5, with unresolved D. The V and J ends lost 5 bases and 4 bases respectively, with 2 bases between them. There are 10 residues in the CDR3. Germline V CDR1 and CDR2: SGHTA, FQGNSA.

A few counts support this clone. The rearrangement uses TRBV5-1 and TRBJ2-3, with 9 bases that match TRBD2. In germline, CDR1 is SGHRS, CDR2 YFSETQ. This CDR3 comprises 16 residues. Germline trimming cut 4 bases from V and 8 bases from J; bases unmatched to any gene: 14. The chain's CDR3 is CASSPETSGLKGTQYF. In DNA, the CDR3 is TGCGCCAGCAGCCCGGAGACTAGCGGCCTCAAAGGTACGCAGTATTTT.

V is TRBV5-1 and J is TRBJ2-5, with TRBD1 matching 9 bases. V was pared by 1 base and J by 4 bases, with 5 bases of the junction left unmatched. Germline-derived CDR1 and CDR2 are SGHRS and YFSETQ. This CDR3 comprises 15 residues. The CDR3 spells CASSLNRGRIETQYF. CDR3 bases: TGCGCCAGCAGCTTGAACAGGGGGCGAATAGAGACCCAGTACTTC.

The chain couples TRBV6-4 to TRBJ1-3, with D tentatively TRBD1 (5 bases). This CDR3 comprises 15 residues. The V gene's germline CDR1 is MRHNA and CDR2 SNTAGT. Trimming cost V 3 bases and J 2 bases, with 11 bases left between them. DNA of the CDR3: TGTGCCAGCAGTGAACAGGCAGGGCCTGGAAACACCATATATTTT. Its translation is CASSEQAGPGNTIYF.

V gene TRBV2 combines with J gene TRBJ1-2, with D hard to call. Germline V lookup: CDR1 SNHLY, CDR2 FYNNEI. V was cut by 8 bases and J by 4 bases, with 11 bases left in between. There are 12 residues in the CDR3. CDR3 loop: CASGGEVYGYTF. CDR3 DNA sequence: TGTGCCAGCGGAGGAGAGGTCTATGGCTACACCTTC.

This CDR3 is CASSPWSGTGLPGLFF. The CDR3 nucleotides read TGTGCCAGCAGCCCCTGGTCCGGGACAGGCCTACCCGGACTGTTTTTT. The chain is built from TRBV7-2 and TRBJ1-4, with TRBD1 matching over 8 bases. The V gene end was trimmed by 5 bases and the J gene end by 13 bases; junction bases not matched to a gene: 18. Germline assignment: CDR1 SGHTA and CDR2 FQGNSA. The CDR3 length is 16 residues.